This TCR beta chain was recorded in a study of identifying expanded T cells in peripheral blood. The study, taken as a whole, reports: Technical replicates showed about 1.1 changed clones; two weeks about 16; four weeks 19.

Here immunoSEQ multiplex PCR was the method, and the copy in TCRdb shows in-frame clones only, minus some. The sample lists around 120,000 clones, approximately 86% occurring once. Details on this clone: Its target is unknown.

Trimming at V came to 3 bases and at J to 10 bases, leaving 10 bases not matched to a gene. Germline V lookup: CDR1 LGHNA, CDR2 YSLEER. This CDR3 spans 16 amino acids. This chain uses TRBV4-3 with TRBJ2-1; 12 nucleotides align to TRBD2. The sequenced sample consisted of blood. The TCR was taken from a person aged 18 to 70 in good health. This chain's CDR3 is CASSQEGLAGSEEQFF. CDR3 nucleotides: TGCGCCAGCAGCCAGGAGGGACTAGCGGGCTCGGAGGAGCAGTTCTTC.